These T cell receptor beta chains were read from a single sample in a study of cytomegalovirus exposure and HLA in healthy donors. Clones were read by immunoSEQ multiplex PCR, and TCRdb kept only the in-frame ones, dropping some. The sample consists of about 110,000 clones, roughly 80% of them appearing once. Sequenced sample: PBMCs. The receptors derive from a young man in good health and CMV-seronegative. Both conserved end residues are part of each CDR3. Each record gives: V gene, CDR3 protein.

TRBV5-1 | CASSSEGHNEKLFF
TRBV6-5 | CASSYGIAGSEQYF
TRBV6-1 | CASSEAADSSDGYTF
TRBV5-1 | CASSLEISTDTQYF
TRBV1 | CTSSPNIDRGCGPYGYTF
TRBV30 | CAWSVGGGNYGYTF
TRBV5-5 | CASSLGGTGGHQPQHF
TRBV11-2 | CASSLKSGGTEAFF
TRBV6-4 | CASSEAQGARRGYTF
TRBV4-1 | CASSQGLTQGSYNEQFF
TRBV18 | CASSPGTGLSYEQYF
TRBV27 | CASSFQGYNEQFF
TRBV7-9 | CASSPRAAGVNEKLFF
TRBV11-3 | CASSLGGPGYEQFF
TRBV7-2 | CASSLRGGTASYEQYF
TRBV6-4 | CASSGLAGGNEQFF
TRBV7-6 | CASSLRDRGSKDSPLHF
TRBV10-2 | CASMSSYNSPLHF
TRBV7-9 | CASSLLAGSNTGELFF
TRBV20-1 | CSARGRGEAFF
TRBV6-1 | CASILTDNTEAFF
TRBV29-1 | CSAGHNTEAFF
TRBV5-8 | CASSLVAVTADTQYF
TRBV11-2 | CASSQQRVYGYTF
TRBV5-4 | CASSRSIPGAYGYTF
TRBV5-1 | CASSLVQARYEQYF
TRBV30 | CAWGTSGTDTQYF
TRBV15 | CATSRSHGATGELFF